These 21 T cell receptor beta chains were all obtained from the same sample, sequenced in a study of beta chain features in type 1 diabetes. Sequenced material consisted of expressed TCRB transcripts (all of the isolated RNA was reverse transcribed). Clones were read by immunoSEQ multiplex PCR, and TCRdb kept only the in-frame ones, dropping some. The sample yields around 400,000 clones, roughly 15% seen once. The sample consisted of naive CD4+ T cells from blood. Source of these receptors: a woman aged 18 to 35 in good health.

V usage is TRBV27 and J usage is TRBJ1-5; tentative D call: TRBD1 (5 bases). This CDR3 has 12 amino acids. CDR1 MNHEY and CDR2 SMNVEV come from the germline V gene (reference sequence). The V end was cut by 2 bases, the J end by 9 bases, with 8 bases between. The CDR3 nucleotides read TGTGCCAGCAGTTTAACGGGGGGGCCCCAGCATTTT. This gives the protein CASSLTGGPQHF.

In its sample, this clone was seen a few times. The chain links TRBV28 to TRBJ2-1; TRBD2 is a possible D gene (5 bases). CDR3 size: 14 residues. The V end lost 2 bases, the J end lost 7 bases, and 12 bases lay between the germline ends. CDR1 and CDR2 from the germline V gene are MDHEN and SYDVKM. CDR3 residues: CASSLLLRRNEQFF. CDR3 nucleotide sequence: TGTGCCAGCAGTTTACTCCTCCGGAGGAATGAGCAGTTCTTC.

This clone came up a few times. This sequence joins TRBV5-6 and TRBJ2-3; D not certain. CDR1 and CDR2 (germline): SGHDT, YYEEEE. CDR3 length: 17 residues. Trimming removed 2 bases from V and 0 bases from J, with 16 bases in between. The CDR3 region has the DNA TGTGCCAGCAGCTTCCAGGCGCTGCCCTCTAGCACAGATACGCAGTATTTT. It translates to CASSFQALPSSTDTQYF.

The chain is built from TRBV19 and TRBJ2-2, with unresolved D. This CDR3 contains 14 residues. Deletions cut 3 bases from V and 0 bases from J, with 5 bases between. Germline V gene lookup returns CDR1 LNHDA and CDR2 SQIVND (reference sequence). This CDR3 is CASSIDSNTGELFF. As DNA, the CDR3 is TGTGCCAGTAGTATTGACTCGAACACCGGGGAGCTGTTTTTT.

The chain couples TRBV5-1 to TRBJ2-3; D gene ambiguous. This CDR3 has 11 amino acids. CDR1 is SGHRS, CDR2 YFSETQ, per germline. Trimming took off 5 bases at V and 7 bases at J, with 8 bases between the two ends. CDR3 sequence: CASSSRNTQYF. CDR3 sequence (DNA): TGCGCCAGCAGTTCGCGGAATACGCAGTATTTT.

The chain links TRBV5-1 to TRBJ2-5, with a tentative D call TRBD1 (6 bases). Per the germline V gene, CDR1 is SGHRS and CDR2 is YFSETQ. V dropped 4 bases and J dropped 2 bases, with 12 bases sitting between them. The CDR3 is 14 residues long. The CDR3 sequence is CASSLGHTQETQYF. The CDR3 DNA is TGCGCCAGCAGCCTGGGACACACACAAGAGACCCAGTACTTC.

This chain uses TRBV6-6 with TRBJ2-7, with TRBD1 matching over 8 bases. The J segment lost 6 bases and the V segment lost 5 bases, leaving 9 bases of the junction unmatched. CDR1 and CDR2 from the germline V gene are MNHNY and SVGAGI (reference sequence). The CDR3 is 14 residues long. The CDR3: CASSQQGVDSEQYF. In nucleotides, the CDR3 is TGTGCCAGCAGTCAACAGGGGGTCGACTCCGAGCAGTACTTC.

The chain uses TRBV6-6 and TRBJ2-7; D might be TRBD1 (5 bases). CDR1 is MNHNY, CDR2 SVGAGI, per germline (reference sequence). The CDR3 length is 14 residues. V was shortened by 6 bases and J by 0 bases, with 12 bases between the two germline ends. CDR3 loop: CASRKGLSSYEQYF. The CDR3 nucleotides are TGTGCCAGCAGAAAGGGGTTGAGCTCCTACGAGCAGTACTTC.

This clone was detected a few times. The genes are TRBV5-4 and TRBJ2-5, with D possibly being TRBD2 (5 bases). The CDR3 contains 14 residues. Germline CDR1 is SGHNT and CDR2 is YYREEE (reference sequence). The germline V and J ends were trimmed by 2 bases and 2 bases, with 10 bases remaining between them. The CDR3 here is CASSLAELQETQYF. DNA of the CDR3: TGTGCCAGCAGCTTAGCGGAGTTACAAGAGACCCAGTACTTC.

The chain employs TRBV18 and TRBJ2-5; 7 positions agree with TRBD1. The CDR3 length is 15 residues. CDR1 is KGHSH, CDR2 LQKENI, per germline. V lost 0 bases, J lost 5 bases, and 6 bases stayed unmatched. The CDR3 here is CASSPPGGATETQYF. The CDR3 DNA reads as TGTGCCAGCTCACCACCAGGGGGCGCGACGGAGACCCAGTACTTC.

The rearrangement links TRBV2 to TRBJ1-5; 7 bases map to TRBD1. The V and J ends lost 4 bases and 9 bases, in that order; junction bases with no gene match: 15. CDR1 SNHLY and CDR2 FYNNEI come from the germline V gene. This CDR3 has 16 amino acids. The CDR3 reads CASSAQGGLAVRPQHF. The CDR3 coding sequence is TGTGCCAGCAGTGCCCAGGGGGGCCTCGCTGTAAGGCCCCAGCATTTT.

This clone was detected a few times. CDR3 nucleotides: TGTGCCAGCAGTGGACAGGGCCTCAGGGATACGCAGTATTTT. Its translation: CASSGQGLRDTQYF. The rearrangement joins TRBV28 to TRBJ2-3; 8 nucleotides align to TRBD1. After removal of 5 bases from V and 6 bases from J, the junction contained 7 bases not matched to a gene. This CDR3 has 14 amino acids. The V gene's germline CDR1 is MDHEN and CDR2 SYDVKM.

This clone was seen just once. The CDR3, as DNA: TGTGCCACCAGCAGAGATCTGGCCGGGATAAGCTCTGGGGCCAACGTCCTGACTTTC. Encoded protein: CATSRDLAGISSGANVLTF. V gene TRBV15 combines with J gene TRBJ2-6; D is possibly TRBD2 (5 bases). The CDR3 runs 19 residues. Germline CDR1 reads LNHNV; CDR2 reads YYDKDF (reference sequence). V was trimmed by 0 bases and J by 0 bases, leaving 15 bases between them.

This clone showed up just a few times. This chain connects TRBV13 to TRBJ2-5; weak D call: TRBD2 (6 bases). This CDR3 contains 14 residues. Germline V gene sequence: CDR1 PRHDT, CDR2 FYEKMQ (reference sequence). V was trimmed by 5 bases and J by 2 bases, leaving 12 bases between them. The CDR3 sequence: CASSLRTTQETQYF. The CDR3, as DNA: TGTGCCAGCAGCCTCAGGACTACTCAAGAGACCCAGTACTTC.

The J gene is TRBJ2-2, the V gene TRBV15, with D possibly matching TRBD1 (5 bases). Germline CDR1 LNHNV, CDR2 YYDKDF (reference sequence). The CDR3 sequence is 13 residues long. V was pared by 3 bases and J by 8 bases, with 10 bases between. CDR3 bases: TGTGCCACCAGCAGTAGACAGACGGGGGAGCTGTTTTTT. Translated, it gives CATSSRQTGELFF.

In this sample, this clone turned up a few times. The chain joins TRBV13 to TRBJ2-7; D not certain. Germline V gives CDR1 PRHDT, CDR2 FYEKMQ (reference sequence). V was trimmed by 5 bases and J by 0 bases, leaving 5 bases between them. This CDR3 has 12 residues. The CDR3 nucleotides read TGTGCCAGCAGCCTCCGCTCCTACGAGCAGTACTTC. Residues: CASSLRSYEQYF.

The chain carries TRBV28 and TRBJ2-7, with 10 bases matching TRBD1. This CDR3 is 15 amino acids long. CDR1 and CDR2 from the germline V gene are MDHEN and SYDVKM. The V gene end was trimmed by 4 bases and the J gene end by 5 bases; junction bases not matched to a gene: 8. The CDR3 sequence is CASSSAGTGEDEQYF. The CDR3 DNA follows: TGTGCCAGCAGTTCCGCCGGGACAGGGGAAGACGAGCAGTACTTC.

The J gene is TRBJ2-1, the V gene TRBV7-9; TRBD1 matches at 7 bases. Germline V gene lookup returns CDR1 SEHNR and CDR2 FQNEAQ (reference sequence). The CDR3 totals 10 residues. The chain's CDR3 is CAQGDNEQFF. As DNA, the CDR3 is TGTGCTCAGGGGGACAATGAGCAGTTCTTC. The variable domain in full, completed from reference TRBV7-9 and TRBJ2-1, reads DTGVSQNPRHKITKRGQNVTFRCDPISEHNRLYWYRQTLGQGPEFLTYFQNEAQLEKSRLLSDRFSAERPKGSFSTLEIQRTEQGDSAMYLCAQGDNEQFFGPGTRLTVL.

The V call is TRBV4-3, the J call TRBJ2-7; 8 bases are shared with TRBD2. This CDR3 spans 16 amino acids. Germline CDR1 is LGHNA and CDR2 is YSLEER. J was trimmed by 5 bases and V by 4 bases; bases with no gene match: 13. As DNA, the CDR3 is TGCGCCAGCAGCCCGACGGATAGCGGGATCCCCCACGAGCAGTACTTC. This codes for CASSPTDSGIPHEQYF.

This clone was counted between two and nine times. V is TRBV29-1 and J is TRBJ2-1; 8 bases are a match to TRBD2. J lost 7 bases, V lost 7 bases, and 12 bases had no gene match. CDR1 is SQVTM and CDR2 is ANQGSEA in the germline V gene. The CDR3 is made up of 14 amino acids. The CDR3 sequence: CSGGGASGWNEQFF. In nucleotides, the CDR3 is TGCAGCGGTGGAGGGGCTAGCGGGTGGAATGAGCAGTTCTTC.

The V and J genes are TRBV18 and TRBJ1-2, with 9 positions matching TRBD1. V gave up 4 bases and J gave up 3 bases; unmatched junction bases: 6. The CDR3 spans 15 residues. Germline V CDR1 and CDR2: KGHSH, LQKENI. As DNA, the CDR3 is TGTGCCAGCTCACGCGGGACAGGGCGGGACTATGGCTACACCTTC. Its protein is CASSRGTGRDYGYTF.